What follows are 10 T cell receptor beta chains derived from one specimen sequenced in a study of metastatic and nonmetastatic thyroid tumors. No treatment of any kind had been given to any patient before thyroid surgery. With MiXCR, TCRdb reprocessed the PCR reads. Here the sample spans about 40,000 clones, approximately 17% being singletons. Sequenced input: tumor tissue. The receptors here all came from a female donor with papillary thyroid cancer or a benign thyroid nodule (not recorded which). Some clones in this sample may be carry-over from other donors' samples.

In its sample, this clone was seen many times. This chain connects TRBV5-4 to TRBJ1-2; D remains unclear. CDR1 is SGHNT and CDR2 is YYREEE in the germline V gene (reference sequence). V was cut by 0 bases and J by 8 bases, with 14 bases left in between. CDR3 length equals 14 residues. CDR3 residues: CASSLDLGSGGYTF. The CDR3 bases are TGTGCCAGCAGCTTGGATTTGGGAAGCGGCGGCTACACCTTC.

DNA of the CDR3: TGTGCCAGCAGTTTCATTGGGTACCAGCCCCAGCATTTT. Encoded protein: CASSFIGYQPQHF. The rearrangement joins TRBV12-3 or TRBV12-4 to TRBJ1-5; no firm D call. Trimming stripped 3 bases from V and 7 bases from J, with 10 bases between. The CDR3 totals 13 residues.

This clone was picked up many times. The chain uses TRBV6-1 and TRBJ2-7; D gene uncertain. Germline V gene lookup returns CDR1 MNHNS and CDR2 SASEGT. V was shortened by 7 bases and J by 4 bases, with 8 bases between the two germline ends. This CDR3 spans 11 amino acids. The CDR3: CASIVLYEQYF. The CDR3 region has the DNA TGTGCCAGCATTGTTCTTTACGAGCAGTACTTC.

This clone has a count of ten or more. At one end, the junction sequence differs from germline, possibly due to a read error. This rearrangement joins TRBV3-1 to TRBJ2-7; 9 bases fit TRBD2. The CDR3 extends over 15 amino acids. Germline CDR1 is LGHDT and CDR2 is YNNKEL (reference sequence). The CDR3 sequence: CASSQDLAGLYGQYF. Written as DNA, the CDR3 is TGTGCCAGCAGCCAAGATCTAGCGGGACTCTACGGGCAGTACTTC.

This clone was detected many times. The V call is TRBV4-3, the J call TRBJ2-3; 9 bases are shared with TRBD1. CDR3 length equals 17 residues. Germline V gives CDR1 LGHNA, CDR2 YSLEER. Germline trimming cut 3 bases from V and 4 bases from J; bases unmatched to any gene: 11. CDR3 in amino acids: CASSQFPGGQGADTQYF. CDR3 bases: TGCGCCAGCAGCCAGTTTCCCGGGGGACAGGGAGCAGATACGCAGTATTTT.

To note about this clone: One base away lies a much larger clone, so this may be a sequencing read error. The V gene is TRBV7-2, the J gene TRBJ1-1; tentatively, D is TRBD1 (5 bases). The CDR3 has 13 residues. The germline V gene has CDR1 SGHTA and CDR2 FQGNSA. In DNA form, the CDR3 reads TGTGCCAGCAGCTTAGCCTTACAGGCGGAAGATTTCTTT. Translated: CASSLALQAEDFF. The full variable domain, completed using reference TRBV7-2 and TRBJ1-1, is GAGVSQSPSNKVTEKGKDVELRCDPISGHTALYWYRQSLGQGLEFLIYFQGNSAPDKSGLPSDRFSAERTGGSVSTLTIQRTQQEDSAVYLCASSLALQAEDFFGQGTRLTVV.

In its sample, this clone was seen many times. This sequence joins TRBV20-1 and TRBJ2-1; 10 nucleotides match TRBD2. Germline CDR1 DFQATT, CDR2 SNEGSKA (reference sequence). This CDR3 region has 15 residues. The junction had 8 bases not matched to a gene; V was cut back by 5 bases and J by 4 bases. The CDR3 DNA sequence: TGCAGTGCTTCCCCAGGGACTAGCGCGTACAATGAGCAGTTCTTC. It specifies CSASPGTSAYNEQFF.

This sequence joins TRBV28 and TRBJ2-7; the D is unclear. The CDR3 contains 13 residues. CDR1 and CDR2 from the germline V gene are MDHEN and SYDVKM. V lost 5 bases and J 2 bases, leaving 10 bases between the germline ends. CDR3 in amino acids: CASSPAGAYEQYF. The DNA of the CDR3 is TGTGCCAGCAGTCCCGCAGGAGCCTACGAGCAGTACTTC.

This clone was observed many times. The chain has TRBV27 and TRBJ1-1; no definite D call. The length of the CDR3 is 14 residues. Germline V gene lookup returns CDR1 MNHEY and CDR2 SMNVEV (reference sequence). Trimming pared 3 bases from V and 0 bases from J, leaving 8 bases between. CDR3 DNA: TGTGCCAGCAGTTTCGGAGCGGTGAACACTGAAGCTTTCTTT. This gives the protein CASSFGAVNTEAFF.

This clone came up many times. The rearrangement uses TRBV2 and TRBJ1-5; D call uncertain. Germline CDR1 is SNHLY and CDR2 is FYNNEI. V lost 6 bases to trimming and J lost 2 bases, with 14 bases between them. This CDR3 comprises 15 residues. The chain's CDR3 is CASRIGSPGNQPQHF. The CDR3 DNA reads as TGTGCCAGCAGGATAGGGAGCCCCGGCAATCAGCCCCAGCATTTT.